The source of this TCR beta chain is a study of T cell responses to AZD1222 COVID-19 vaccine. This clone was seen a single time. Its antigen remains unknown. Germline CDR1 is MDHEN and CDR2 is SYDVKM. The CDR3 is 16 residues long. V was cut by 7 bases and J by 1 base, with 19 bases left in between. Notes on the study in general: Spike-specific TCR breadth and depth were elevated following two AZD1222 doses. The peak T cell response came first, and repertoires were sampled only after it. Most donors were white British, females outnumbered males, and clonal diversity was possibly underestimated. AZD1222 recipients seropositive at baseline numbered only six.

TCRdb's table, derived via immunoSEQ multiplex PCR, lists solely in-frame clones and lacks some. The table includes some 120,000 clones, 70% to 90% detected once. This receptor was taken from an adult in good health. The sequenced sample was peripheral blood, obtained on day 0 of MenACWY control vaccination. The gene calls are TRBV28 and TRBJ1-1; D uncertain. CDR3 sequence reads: CASTLARILWNTEAFF. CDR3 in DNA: TGTGCCAGCACCTTGGCTCGGATCTTATGGAACACTGAAGCTTTCTTT. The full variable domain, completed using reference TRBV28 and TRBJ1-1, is DVKVTQSSRYLVKRTGEKVFLECVQDMDHENMFWYRQDPGLGLRLIYFSYDVKMKEKGDIPEGYSVSREKKERFSLILESASTNQTSMYLCASTLARILWNTEAFFGQGTRLTVV.